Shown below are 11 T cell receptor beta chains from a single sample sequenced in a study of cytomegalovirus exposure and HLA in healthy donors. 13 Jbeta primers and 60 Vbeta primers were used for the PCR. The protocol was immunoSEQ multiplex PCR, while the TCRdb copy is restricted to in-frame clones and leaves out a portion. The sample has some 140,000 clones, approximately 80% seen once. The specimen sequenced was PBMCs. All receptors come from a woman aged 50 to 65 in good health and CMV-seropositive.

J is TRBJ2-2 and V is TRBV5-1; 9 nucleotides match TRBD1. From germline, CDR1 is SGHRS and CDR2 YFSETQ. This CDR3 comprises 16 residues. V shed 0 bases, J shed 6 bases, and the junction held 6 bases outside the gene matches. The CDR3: CASSLGGQGVPGELFF. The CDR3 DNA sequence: TGCGCCAGCAGCTTGGGGGGACAGGGCGTCCCCGGGGAGCTGTTTTTT.

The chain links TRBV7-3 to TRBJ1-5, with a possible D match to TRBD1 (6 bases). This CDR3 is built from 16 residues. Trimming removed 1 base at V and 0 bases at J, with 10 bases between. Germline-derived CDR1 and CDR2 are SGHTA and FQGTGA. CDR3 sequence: CASSLNSGVSNQPQHF. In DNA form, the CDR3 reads TGTGCCAGCAGCTTAAATTCAGGGGTTAGCAATCAGCCCCAGCATTTT.

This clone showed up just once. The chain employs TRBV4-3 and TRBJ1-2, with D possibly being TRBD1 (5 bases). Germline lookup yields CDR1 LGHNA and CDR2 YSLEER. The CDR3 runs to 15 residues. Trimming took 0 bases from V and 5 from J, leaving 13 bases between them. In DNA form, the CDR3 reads TGCGCCAGCAGCCAAGACAGGTCCGACAGTTATGGCTACACCTTC. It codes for CASSQDRSDSYGYTF.

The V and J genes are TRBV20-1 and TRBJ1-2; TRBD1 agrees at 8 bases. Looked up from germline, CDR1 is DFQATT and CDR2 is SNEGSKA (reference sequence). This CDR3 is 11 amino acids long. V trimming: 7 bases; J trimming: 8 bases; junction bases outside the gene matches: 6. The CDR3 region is CSDDRGGGYTF. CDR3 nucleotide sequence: TGCAGTGATGACAGGGGCGGGGGCTACACCTTC.

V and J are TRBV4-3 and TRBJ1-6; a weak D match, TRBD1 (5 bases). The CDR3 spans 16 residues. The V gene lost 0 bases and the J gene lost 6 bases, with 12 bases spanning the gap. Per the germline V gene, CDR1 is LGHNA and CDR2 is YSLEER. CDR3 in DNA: TGCGCCAGCAGCCAAGATTTAGGGGCAGGTAATTCACCCCTCCACTTT. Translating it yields CASSQDLGAGNSPLHF.

The CDR3 sequence: CASSLVASNSPLHF. CDR3 DNA sequence: TGTGCCAGCAGCTTAGTGGCTTCTAATTCACCCCTCCACTTT. The V and J genes are TRBV7-9 and TRBJ1-6; D uncertain. V gave up 1 base and J gave up 6 bases, with 7 bases separating them. From germline, CDR1 is SEHNR and CDR2 FQNEAQ (reference sequence). The CDR3 contains 14 residues.

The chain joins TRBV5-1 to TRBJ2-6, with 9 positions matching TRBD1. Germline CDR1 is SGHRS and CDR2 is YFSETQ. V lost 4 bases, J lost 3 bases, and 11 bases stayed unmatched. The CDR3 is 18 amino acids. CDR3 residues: CASSDPGTGPFGANVLTF. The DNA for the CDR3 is TGCGCCAGCAGCGACCCTGGGACAGGGCCTTTTGGGGCCAACGTCCTGACTTTC.

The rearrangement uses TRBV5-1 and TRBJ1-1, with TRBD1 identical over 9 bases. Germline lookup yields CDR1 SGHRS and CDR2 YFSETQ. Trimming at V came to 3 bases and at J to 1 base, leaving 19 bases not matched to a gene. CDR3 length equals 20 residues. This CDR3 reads CASSWGHITGGIGRNTEAFF. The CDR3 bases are TGCGCCAGCAGCTGGGGCCACATTACAGGGGGCATCGGTAGGAACACTGAAGCTTTCTTT.

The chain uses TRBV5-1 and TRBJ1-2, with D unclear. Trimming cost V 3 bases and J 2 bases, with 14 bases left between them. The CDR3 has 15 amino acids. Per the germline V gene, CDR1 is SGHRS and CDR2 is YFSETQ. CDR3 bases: TGCGCCAGCAGCTCCCTCGATCCGAGGAACTATGGCTACACCTTC. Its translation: CASSSLDPRNYGYTF.

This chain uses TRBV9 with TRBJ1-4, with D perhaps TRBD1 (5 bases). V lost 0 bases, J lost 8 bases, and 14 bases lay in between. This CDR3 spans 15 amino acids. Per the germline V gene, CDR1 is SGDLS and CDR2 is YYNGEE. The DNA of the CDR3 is TGTGCCAGCAGCGTAGGGGAGGGGAGGAACGAAAAACTGTTTTTT. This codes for CASSVGEGRNEKLFF.

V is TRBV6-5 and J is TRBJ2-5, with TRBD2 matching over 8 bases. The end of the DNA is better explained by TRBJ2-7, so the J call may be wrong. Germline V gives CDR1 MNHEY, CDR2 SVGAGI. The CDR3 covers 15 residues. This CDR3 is CASSYDPSGGYEQYF. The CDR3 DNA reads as TGTGCCAGCAGTTACGATCCAAGCGGGGGCTACGAGCAGTACTTC.